The rows below give T cell receptor beta chains drawn from one sample of a study of cytomegalovirus exposure and HLA in healthy donors. The repertoire was sequenced with immunoSEQ multiplex PCR; TCRdb's copy has only in-frame clones and lacks some. There are approximately 150,000 clones in the sample; 81% occur only once, and 1% to 1.5% lies in the top ten. The material sequenced was PBMCs. The receptors stem from a man between 45 and 60 years old in good health and CMV-seropositive. Each CDR3 is given with its conserved first and last residue.

>TRBJ1-2|14|TRBV6-6
CASSYSRTDYGYTF
>TRBJ2-7|12|TRBV28
CASSFKGDEQYF
>TRBJ2-3|14|TRBV5-1
CASKFLAGEDTQYF
>TRBJ1-5|14|TRBV2
CASSVIRGNQPQHF
>TRBJ1-2|11|TRBV20-1
CSAGQGYGYTF
>TRBJ2-7|15|TRBV18
CASSAGTSGVYEQYF
>TRBJ1-2|15|TRBV11-2
CASSPRTGSRDGYTF
>TRBJ1-5|14|TRBV7-8
CASSRPPDRGPQHF
>TRBJ1-1|14|TRBV7-9
CASILWEGGTEAFF
>TRBJ2-7|13|TRBV27
CASTQGRSYEQYF
>TRBJ2-3|17|TRBV14
CASSHATGAGVADTQYF
>TRBJ1-5|13|TRBV30
CAWSKKGIQPQHF
>TRBJ2-7|15|TRBV5-1
CASSVTGGGSYEQYF
>TRBJ2-7|13|TRBV11-2
CALGQGNPYEQYF
>TRBJ2-7|13|TRBV5-6
CASSRAGLYEQYF
>TRBJ2-2|14|TRBV30
CACPGQSNTGELFF
>TRBJ2-6|17|TRBV19
CASSIRLAGSGANVLTF
>TRBJ2-2|15|TRBV5-1
CASSLSLAGSGELFF
>TRBJ1-2|16|TRBV28
CASSSPAGGSYYGYTF
>TRBJ2-7|14|TRBV5-1
CASSLGGGGYEQYF
>TRBJ2-7|14|TRBV6-5
CASNPPPPLYGQYF
>TRBJ2-5|18|TRBV5-1
CASSSLGLAGGTEETQYF
>TRBJ1-4|13|TRBV5-6
CASSAGSDEKLFF
>TRBJ2-2|13|TRBV2
CASSRQGAGELFF
>TRBJ2-3|16|TRBV6-1
CASSDPRLAGEDTQYF
>TRBJ1-2|13|TRBV5-6
CASSLRRGLGYTF
>TRBJ1-1|12|TRBV11-2
CASSLEAAEAFF
>TRBJ1-5|13|TRBV10-2
CASGQVPNQPQHF
>TRBJ1-1|15|TRBV18
CASSPRGQINTEAFF
>TRBJ2-7|13|TRBV28
CASASGSRDEQYF